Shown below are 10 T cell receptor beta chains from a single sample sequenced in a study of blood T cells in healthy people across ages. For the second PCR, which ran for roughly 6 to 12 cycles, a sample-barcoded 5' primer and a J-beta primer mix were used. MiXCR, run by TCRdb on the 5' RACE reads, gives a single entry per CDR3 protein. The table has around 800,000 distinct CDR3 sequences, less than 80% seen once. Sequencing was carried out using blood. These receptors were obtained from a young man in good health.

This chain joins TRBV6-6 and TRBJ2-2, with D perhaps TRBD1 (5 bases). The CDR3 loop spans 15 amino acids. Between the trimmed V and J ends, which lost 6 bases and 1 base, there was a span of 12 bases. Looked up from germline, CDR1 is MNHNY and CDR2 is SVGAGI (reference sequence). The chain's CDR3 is CASRNPTENTGELFF. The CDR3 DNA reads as TGTGCCAGCAGAAACCCGACAGAGAACACCGGGGAGCTGTTTTTT.

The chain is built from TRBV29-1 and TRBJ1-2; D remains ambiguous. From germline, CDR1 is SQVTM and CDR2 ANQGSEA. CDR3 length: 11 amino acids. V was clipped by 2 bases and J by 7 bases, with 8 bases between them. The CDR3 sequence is CSVETRIGYTF. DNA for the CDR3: TGCAGCGTTGAAACTCGTATTGGCTACACCTTC.

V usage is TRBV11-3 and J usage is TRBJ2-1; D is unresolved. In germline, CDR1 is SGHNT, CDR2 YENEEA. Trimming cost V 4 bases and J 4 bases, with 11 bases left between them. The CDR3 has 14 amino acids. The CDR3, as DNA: TGTGCCAGCAGCTCCGAGACCAATTACAATGAGCAGTTCTTC. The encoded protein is CASSSETNYNEQFF.

The CDR3 sequence is CASRRRDRDIYGYTF. The CDR3 bases are TGTGCCAGCAGGCGACGGGACAGGGATATCTATGGCTACACCTTC. V is TRBV28 and J is TRBJ1-2, with 9 nucleotides matching TRBD1. The CDR3 length is 15 residues. The V and J ends lost 6 bases and 4 bases, in that order; junction bases with no gene match: 9. Germline lookup yields CDR1 MDHEN and CDR2 SYDVKM.

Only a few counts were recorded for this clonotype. CDR3 nucleotides: TGCGCCAGCAGCCAAGATACCGCTCTGGGTGTCGAGCAGTACTTC. Protein product: CASSQDTALGVEQYF. The J gene is TRBJ2-7, the V gene TRBV4-3; D gene unclear. Trimming removed 0 bases from V and 6 bases from J, with 15 bases in between. This CDR3 is 15 amino acids long. Germline assignment: CDR1 LGHNA and CDR2 YSLEER.

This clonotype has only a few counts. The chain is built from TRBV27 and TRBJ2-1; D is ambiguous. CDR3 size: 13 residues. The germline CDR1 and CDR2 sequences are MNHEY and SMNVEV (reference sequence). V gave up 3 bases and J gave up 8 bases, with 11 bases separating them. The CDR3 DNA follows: TGTGCCAGCAGTTTCGGCAGGCGCCATGAGCAGTTCTTC. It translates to CASSFGRRHEQFF.

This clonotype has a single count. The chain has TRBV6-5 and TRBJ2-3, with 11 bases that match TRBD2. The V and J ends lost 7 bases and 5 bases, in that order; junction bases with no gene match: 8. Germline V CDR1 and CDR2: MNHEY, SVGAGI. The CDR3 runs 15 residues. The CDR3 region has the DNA TGTGCCAGCACTTATAGCGGGGGGGCAATAGATACGCAGTATTTT. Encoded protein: CASTYSGGAIDTQYF.

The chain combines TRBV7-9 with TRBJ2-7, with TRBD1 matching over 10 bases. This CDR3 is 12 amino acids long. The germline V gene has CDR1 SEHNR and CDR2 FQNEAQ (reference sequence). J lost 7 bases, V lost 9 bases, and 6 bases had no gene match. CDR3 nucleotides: TGTGCCAGTATCCCGGGACAGGGGGAGCAGTACTTC. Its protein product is CASIPGQGEQYF.

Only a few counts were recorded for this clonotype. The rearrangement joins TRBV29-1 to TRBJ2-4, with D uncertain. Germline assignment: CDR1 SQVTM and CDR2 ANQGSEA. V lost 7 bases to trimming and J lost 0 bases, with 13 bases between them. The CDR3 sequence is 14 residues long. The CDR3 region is CSALIGKAKNIQYF. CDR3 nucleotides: TGCAGCGCGCTAATCGGAAAAGCCAAAAACATTCAGTACTTC.

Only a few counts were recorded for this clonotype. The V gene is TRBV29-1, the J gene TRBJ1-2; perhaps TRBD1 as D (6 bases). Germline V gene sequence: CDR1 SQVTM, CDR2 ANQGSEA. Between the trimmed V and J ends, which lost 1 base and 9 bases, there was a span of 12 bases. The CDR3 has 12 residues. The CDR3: CSVEVGAQSYTF. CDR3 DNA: TGCAGCGTTGAAGTGGGGGCCCAGAGCTACACCTTC.